One and the same sample provided the 23 T cell receptor beta chains below, sequenced in a study of OX40 agonist ivuxolimab in advanced cancers. The library was produced with the immunoSEQ multiplex PCR assay. TCRdb's version of the immuneACCESS table is confined to in-frame rearrangements and falls short of the full clone set. An unresolved V gene accounts for under half of the shortfall where checked; the remainder is of unknown origin. Here the sample has around 72,000 clones; 86% occur a single time. Of the sample, about 8.2% falls within the top ten clones. Sample: CD4+ or CD8+ T cells sorted from blood, taken in a trial of the OX40 agonist ivuxolimab. The receptors shown here come from an adult with an advanced solid tumor such as melanoma, head and neck, liver or kidney cancer.

The V and J genes are TRBV7-3 and TRBJ2-1; possibly TRBD2 for D (6 bases). V lost 5 bases to trimming and J lost 10 bases, with 9 bases between them. The length of the CDR3 is 11 residues. Germline loops: CDR1 SGHTA, CDR2 FQGTGA. CDR3 sequence: CASSIRGEQFF. CDR3 DNA: TGTGCCAGCAGCATACGGGGGGAGCAGTTCTTC.

This clone was seen a single time. In nucleotides, the CDR3 is TGTGCCAGCTCACCACTGGGAAGTTCCTACGAGCAGTACTTC. This codes for CASSPLGSSYEQYF. The V gene is TRBV18, the J gene TRBJ2-7; no definite D call. This CDR3 comprises 14 residues. Germline loops: CDR1 KGHSH, CDR2 LQKENI. The V end lost 1 base, the J end lost 1 base, and 8 bases lay between the germline ends.

V and J are TRBV19 and TRBJ2-7; the match to TRBD2 covers 8 bases. Per the germline V gene, CDR1 is LNHDA and CDR2 is SQIVND (reference sequence). The CDR3 length is 13 residues. The V and J ends lost 11 bases and 5 bases, in that order; junction bases with no gene match: 11. This CDR3 is CACPPREGDEQYF. In nucleotides, the CDR3 is TGTGCCTGCCCCCCCCGGGAGGGCGACGAGCAGTACTTC.

The CDR3 DNA sequence: TGTGCCAGCTCACTCTTCCAGGGTCCGGTGGAGCAGTACTTC. It encodes CASSLFQGPVEQYF. The chain employs TRBV18 and TRBJ2-7; possibly TRBD1 for D (5 bases). The germline V and J ends were trimmed by 4 bases and 7 bases, with 17 bases remaining between them. CDR1 is KGHSH and CDR2 is LQKENI in the germline V gene. CDR3 length: 14 amino acids.

In DNA form, the CDR3 reads TGTGCCAGCAGCTCGGGACAGGGTGGGTGGAATGAGCAGTTCTTC. Amino acid sequence: CASSSGQGGWNEQFF. V is TRBV11-3 and J is TRBJ2-1, with 9 positions matching TRBD1. The length of the CDR3 is 15 residues. The germline gives CDR1 SGHNT, CDR2 YENEEA. J lost 7 bases, V lost 4 bases, and 8 bases had no gene match.

V and J are TRBV5-1 and TRBJ2-6; D gene unclear. CDR3 size: 15 residues. V shed 4 bases and J shed 0 bases, with 8 bases lying between them. Germline assignment: CDR1 SGHRS and CDR2 YFSETQ. The CDR3 sequence: CASSPKYSGANVLTF. In DNA form, the CDR3 reads TGCGCCAGCAGCCCCAAGTACTCTGGGGCCAACGTCCTGACTTTC.

This clone occurred a few times. The gene calls are TRBV9 and TRBJ2-3; D is undetermined. CDR1 is SGDLS and CDR2 is YYNGEE in the germline V gene. V lost 3 bases to trimming and J lost 2 bases, with 7 bases between them. CDR3 length: 13 amino acids. CDR3 protein: CASSDRTTDTQYF. The CDR3 nucleotides read TGTGCCAGCAGCGATAGGACCACAGATACGCAGTATTTT.

This clone was seen once. This sequence joins TRBV9 and TRBJ2-5; 10 bases are a match to TRBD2. V dropped 3 bases and J dropped 5; count of bases not matched to a gene: 10. Germline loops: CDR1 SGDLS, CDR2 YYNGEE. This CDR3 spans 16 amino acids. CDR3 sequence reads: CASSAIPLAGQETQYF. CDR3 sequence (DNA): TGTGCCAGCAGCGCCATACCACTAGCGGGGCAGGAGACCCAGTACTTC.

The chain combines TRBV7-9 with TRBJ2-5; TRBD1 matches at 7 bases. The better agreement between TRBJ2-7 and the DNA end casts doubt on the J call. This CDR3 is built from 14 residues. Germline CDR1 SEHNR, CDR2 FQNEAQ (reference sequence). As DNA, the CDR3 is TGTGCCAGCAGCTCAATGGGACAGACCTACGAGCAGTACTTC. It is translated as CASSSMGQTYEQYF.

This sequence joins TRBV6-4 and TRBJ1-1; D is perhaps TRBD1 (5 bases). Per germline, CDR1 MRHNA and CDR2 SNTAGT. This CDR3 region has 13 residues. Trimming stripped 5 bases from V and 7 bases from J, with 14 bases between. CDR3 coding DNA: TGTGCCAGCAGTCTTACGGGCCAGGGTGAAGCTTTCTTT. It yields the protein CASSLTGQGEAFF.

The chain combines TRBV11-3 with TRBJ2-1; 8 bases agree with TRBD1. CDR1 and CDR2 from the germline V gene are SGHNT and YENEEA. The trim removed 5 bases at V and 1 base at J, leaving 10 bases unmatched. The CDR3 extends over 17 amino acids. The CDR3 sequence: CASSKDRAFESYNEQFF. The CDR3, as DNA: TGTGCCAGCAGCAAGGACAGGGCCTTCGAGTCCTACAATGAGCAGTTCTTC.

This clone has only one observation. The chain carries TRBV5-8 and TRBJ1-1, with D possibly matching TRBD1 (5 bases). CDR1 and CDR2 (germline): SGHTS, YDEGEE. The germline V and J ends were trimmed by 4 bases and 1 base, with 11 bases remaining between them. The CDR3 sequence is 14 residues long. In DNA, the CDR3 is TGTGCCAGCAGCACCAGGGAGTGGAACACTGAAGCTTTCTTT. This codes for CASSTREWNTEAFF.

The chain links TRBV7-6 to TRBJ1-2; tentatively, D is TRBD1 (6 bases). V was trimmed by 5 bases and J by 8 bases, leaving 12 bases between them. CDR1 is SGHVS, CDR2 FNYEAQ, per germline. The CDR3 is made up of 12 amino acids. This CDR3 is CASSPDSKGYTF. DNA of the CDR3: TGTGCCAGCAGCCCGGACAGTAAAGGCTACACCTTC.

This chain uses TRBV11-2 with TRBJ1-1; perhaps TRBD1 as D (6 bases). Trimming removed 7 bases from V and 8 bases from J, with 20 bases in between. CDR1 SGHAT and CDR2 FQNNGV come from the germline V gene. The CDR3 spans 14 residues. CDR3 residues: CASTPWAGASEAFF. For the CDR3, the DNA is TGTGCCAGCACCCCTTGGGCAGGGGCCTCGGAAGCTTTCTTT.

The chain uses TRBV15 and TRBJ2-1, with 7 bases aligning to TRBD2. Germline CDR1 is LNHNV and CDR2 is YYDKDF (reference sequence). The length of the CDR3 is 15 residues. V shed 0 bases, J shed 9 bases, and the junction held 8 bases outside the gene matches. The CDR3 is CATSREAGEATEQFF. CDR3 bases: TGTGCCACCAGCAGAGAGGCGGGGGAAGCTACTGAGCAGTTCTTC.

This chain joins TRBV27 and TRBJ2-2; D remains unclear. The CDR3 length is 15 residues. V shed 6 bases and J shed 3 bases, with 14 bases lying between them. Per the germline V gene, CDR1 is MNHEY and CDR2 is SMNVEV (reference sequence). The CDR3: CASSLFGRDTGELFF. CDR3 sequence (DNA): TGTGCCAGCAGCCTCTTCGGTCGGGACACCGGGGAGCTGTTTTTT.

This clone has just one count. The chain is built from TRBV7-2 and TRBJ2-7; the match to TRBD1 covers 7 bases. Germline CDR1 reads SGHTA; CDR2 reads FQGNSA. J lost 7 bases, V lost 6 bases, and 12 bases had no gene match. This CDR3 spans 14 amino acids. In DNA, the CDR3 is TGTGCCAGCAGGCCTGACAGGGCGACGGGGGAGCAGTACTTC. This sequence encodes CASRPDRATGEQYF. The whole variable domain, filled in from reference TRBV7-2 and TRBJ2-7, reads GAGVSQSPSNKVTEKGKDVELRCDPISGHTALYWYRQSLGQGLEFLIYFQGNSAPDKSGLPSDRFSAERTGGSVSTLTIQRTQQEDSAVYLCASRPDRATGEQYFGPGTRLTVT.

The chain employs TRBV11-3 and TRBJ2-2; D remains ambiguous. Germline CDR1 and CDR2: SGHNT and YENEEA. The CDR3 totals 11 residues. Trimming pared 4 bases from V and 8 bases from J, leaving 5 bases between. CDR3 sequence (DNA): TGTGCCAGCAGCTGGGAAGGGGAGCTGTTTTTT. This sequence encodes CASSWEGELFF.

V is TRBV7-9 and J is TRBJ2-1; 10 positions agree with TRBD2. The germline V gene has CDR1 SEHNR and CDR2 FQNEAQ (reference sequence). The CDR3 spans 16 residues. With 0 bases clipped from V and 2 bases from J, the junction kept 1 base outside the gene matches. The CDR3 region has the DNA TGTGCCAGCAGCTTAGCGAGCGGGGGGGCCTACAATGAGCAGTTCTTC. Translation: CASSLASGGAYNEQFF.

The chain recombines TRBV7-6 with TRBJ2-1; 10 positions match TRBD1. This CDR3 is 16 amino acids long. The V gene's germline CDR1 is SGHVS and CDR2 FNYEAQ. Trimming cost V 5 bases and J 7 bases; bases outside gene matches: 11. The CDR3 is CASSPWGQGIKNEQFF. In DNA form, the CDR3 reads TGTGCCAGCAGCCCTTGGGGACAGGGGATCAAAAATGAGCAGTTCTTC. Full variable domain (remainder filled in from reference TRBV7-6 and TRBJ2-1): GAGVSQSPRYKVTKRGQDVALRCDPISGHVSLYWYRQALGQGPEFLTYFNYEAQQDKSGLPNDRFSAERPEGSISTLTIQRTEQRDSAMYRCASSPWGQGIKNEQFFGPGTRLTVL.

This rearrangement joins TRBV6-5 to TRBJ1-6, with D possibly matching TRBD1 (5 bases). V was shortened by 4 bases and J by 6 bases, with 16 bases between the two germline ends. This CDR3 is 16 amino acids long. Germline assignment: CDR1 MNHEY and CDR2 SVGAGI. The CDR3 nucleotides read TGTGCCAGCAGTTCAGGAATTTGGGGCTCTAATTCACCCCTCCACTTT. Translation gives CASSSGIWGSNSPLHF.

The chain uses TRBV4-1 and TRBJ1-6, with TRBD1 identical over 7 bases. Germline V gene lookup returns CDR1 MGHRA and CDR2 YSYEKL. J gave up 8 bases and V 6 bases, and 7 bases lay outside the gene matches. The CDR3 sequence is 14 residues long. CDR3 nucleotides: TGCGCCAGCAGACGAGGGACAGTAGATTCACCCCTCCACTTT. Protein product: CASRRGTVDSPLHF.

The rearrangement joins TRBV27 to TRBJ1-6; D is unresolved. V shed 5 bases and J shed 0 bases, with 8 bases lying between them. The CDR3 extends over 15 amino acids. Germline V gives CDR1 MNHEY, CDR2 SMNVEV (reference sequence). The CDR3: CASSQVSSYNSPLHF. The DNA of the CDR3 is TGTGCCAGCAGTCAAGTGTCCTCCTATAATTCACCCCTCCACTTT.